These 24 T cell receptor beta chains share one sample of origin, sequenced in a study of Ad26.COV2.S vaccination and SARS-CoV-2 variants. Using immunoSEQ multiplex PCR, the repertoire was profiled, and TCRdb retains in-frame clones only, with some absent. The sample consists of 430,000 or so clones, 75% to 95% of them appearing once. This sample's treatment: some 20 received Ad26.COV2.S at low or high dose, single or two shots; about 5 received placebo; per-sample allocation not given. It was on day 63 after the first vaccine or placebo injection that samples were taken. The sample was peripheral blood, taken in a trial of Ad26.COV2.S vaccine versus placebo. All receptors come from a person aged 18-60 years who received the Ad26.COV2.S COVID-19 vaccine or a placebo.

The V and J genes are TRBV5-5 and TRBJ1-2; no clear D gene. CDR3 length: 14 amino acids. Germline CDR1 is SGHKS and CDR2 is YYEKEE (reference sequence). V shed 4 bases and J shed 2 bases, with 12 bases lying between them. The CDR3 here is CASSETPGNYGYTF. For the CDR3, the DNA is TGTGCCAGCAGCGAAACTCCGGGGAACTATGGCTACACCTTC.

This chain connects TRBV4-1 to TRBJ1-2, with a tentative D call TRBD1 (5 bases). CDR3 length equals 15 residues. V was pared by 2 bases and J by 0 bases, with 10 bases between. CDR1 is MGHRA and CDR2 is YSYEKL in the germline V gene. In DNA form, the CDR3 reads TGCGCCAGCAGCCAAATGGACACATCTAACTATGGCTACACCTTC. Translation: CASSQMDTSNYGYTF.

The V gene is TRBV25-1, the J gene TRBJ1-1, with D perhaps TRBD1 (5 bases). The germline CDR1 and CDR2 sequences are MGHDK and SYGVNS. CDR3 length: 12 amino acids. The CDR3 DNA is TGTGCGGCGGGGCTCAGGAACACTGAAGCTTTCTTT. Translation gives CAAGLRNTEAFF.

This clone was seen just once. The chain combines TRBV7-2 with TRBJ2-5; D is possibly TRBD1 (7 bases). The CDR3 consists of 17 residues. The V end lost 9 bases, the J end lost 2 bases, and 25 bases lay between the germline ends. Germline assignment: CDR1 SGHTA and CDR2 FQGNSA. This CDR3 reads CASRGRGVAELQETQYF. The CDR3, as DNA: TGTGCCAGTAGGGGGCGAGGGGTAGCGGAGTTACAAGAGACCCAGTACTTC.

The CDR3 DNA reads as TGTGCCAGCAGCTCCGGGACCGCCAGGACTAATTCACCCCTCCACTTT. Its protein product is CASSSGTARTNSPLHF. The J gene is TRBJ1-6, the V gene TRBV5-8; a weak D match, TRBD1 (5 bases). CDR1 SGHTS and CDR2 YDEGEE come from the germline V gene. The CDR3 sequence is 16 residues long. V was trimmed by 3 bases and J by 6 bases, leaving 16 bases between them.

The rearrangement joins TRBV7-2 to TRBJ1-4, with D possibly matching TRBD1 (5 bases). This CDR3 spans 14 amino acids. Trimming left V 3 bases short and J 5 bases short, with 10 bases between. Looked up from germline, CDR1 is SGHTA and CDR2 is FQGNSA. The CDR3 DNA reads as TGTGCCAGCAGCTTTACAGGATCCAATGAAAAACTGTTTTTT. It codes for CASSFTGSNEKLFF.

V and J are TRBV5-1 and TRBJ1-4; D gene unclear. The V gene lost 0 bases and the J gene lost 3 bases, with 15 bases spanning the gap. Germline loops: CDR1 SGHRS, CDR2 YFSETQ. CDR3 length: 17 amino acids. The CDR3 region is CASSLDFPGGANEKLFF. CDR3 bases: TGCGCCAGCAGCTTGGACTTTCCCGGAGGAGCTAATGAAAAACTGTTTTTT.

This chain uses TRBV7-9 with TRBJ2-3; D perhaps matches TRBD1 (6 bases). Trimming took off 3 bases at V and 3 bases at J, with 13 bases between the two ends. The CDR3 has 15 amino acids. CDR1 and CDR2 from the germline V gene are SEHNR and FQNEAQ (reference sequence). CDR3 bases: TGTGCCAGCAGCTTCATGGGGGCGAAGACAGATACGCAGTATTTT. Its translation: CASSFMGAKTDTQYF.

The rearrangement links TRBV7-2 to TRBJ2-7; possibly TRBD1 for D (6 bases). Trimming removed 4 bases from V and 2 bases from J, with 12 bases in between. Germline V gene sequence: CDR1 SGHTA, CDR2 FQGNSA. The CDR3 has 14 residues. CDR3 protein: CASSSSTGPYEQYF. CDR3 bases: TGTGCCAGCAGCTCCTCGACAGGCCCCTACGAGCAGTACTTC.

This clone was seen a single time. The V and J genes are TRBV5-1 and TRBJ2-7; the D is unclear. This CDR3 contains 13 residues. V lost 2 bases and J 7 bases, leaving 13 bases between the germline ends. Germline CDR1 reads SGHRS; CDR2 reads YFSETQ. CDR3 protein: CASSFPRQFEQYF. Here the CDR3 DNA reads TGCGCCAGCAGCTTCCCTCGCCAGTTTGAGCAGTACTTC.

The chain combines TRBV7-9 with TRBJ2-5; 9 bases align to TRBD1. The CDR3 has 16 residues. V lost 6 bases, J lost 5 bases, and 13 bases stayed unmatched. CDR1 and CDR2 from the germline V gene are SEHNR and FQNEAQ (reference sequence). CDR3 protein: CASSLTRDRVTETQYF. The CDR3 nucleotides read TGTGCCAGCAGTTTAACACGGGACAGGGTCACCGAGACCCAGTACTTC.

This clone was observed a few times. The chain links TRBV4-1 to TRBJ2-2, with 8 bases identical to TRBD2. The V segment lost 5 bases and the J segment 10 bases; nucleotides outside the gene matches: 15. Germline V gene sequence: CDR1 MGHRA, CDR2 YSYEKL. The CDR3 consists of 16 residues. CDR3 loop: CASSSRGSGENVELFF. As DNA, the CDR3 is TGCGCCAGCAGCTCCCGTGGTAGCGGGGAGAACGTGGAGCTGTTTTTT.

The chain combines TRBV3-1 (or the pseudogene TRBV3-2) with TRBJ2-2; 12 nucleotides align to TRBD2. V was pared by 3 bases and J by 4 bases, with 9 bases of the junction left unmatched. The CDR3 is 18 amino acids. In germline, CDR1 is LGHDT, CDR2 YNNKEL (reference sequence). CDR3 DNA sequence: TGTGCCAGCAGCCACGTGACTAGCGGGAGTCCTAGCACCGGGGAGCTGTTTTTT. Translating gives CASSHVTSGSPSTGELFF.

The rearrangement links TRBV5-1 to TRBJ2-3, with D hard to call. This CDR3 has 15 amino acids. Trimming removed 3 bases from V and 0 bases from J, with 11 bases in between. Germline V gene data show CDR1 as SGHRS and CDR2 as YFSETQ. In DNA, the CDR3 is TGCGCCAGCAGCTACGGCAGCACTAGCACAGATACGCAGTATTTT. This codes for CASSYGSTSTDTQYF.

The CDR3 DNA is TGTGCCAGCAGTTTAATTGACAGAGTCAGGCAGCCCCAGCATTTT. This translates into CASSLIDRVRQPQHF. J is TRBJ1-5 and V is TRBV6-2 or TRBV6-3, with D tentatively TRBD1 (5 bases). The CDR3 runs 15 residues. Deletions cut 4 bases from V and 7 bases from J, with 17 bases between. Germline V gives CDR1 MNHEY, CDR2 SVGEGT.

This chain links TRBV5-1 with TRBJ2-5; D gene uncertain. This CDR3 contains 14 residues. Trimming left V 0 bases short and J 1 base short, with 7 bases between. Germline CDR1 SGHRS, CDR2 YFSETQ. For the CDR3, the DNA is TGCGCCAGCAGCTTGGGGTCAGTCCAAGAGACCCAGTACTTC. As protein: CASSLGSVQETQYF.

The chain links TRBV3-1 (or the pseudogene TRBV3-2) to TRBJ2-7; tentatively, D is TRBD1 (6 bases). V lost 8 bases, J lost 2 bases, and 10 bases lay in between. Germline assignment: CDR1 LGHDT and CDR2 YNNKEL (reference sequence). CDR3 length: 12 residues. In DNA, the CDR3 is TGTGCCAGCGACGGGACACCCTACGAGCAGTACTTC. Amino acids: CASDGTPYEQYF.

This clone was found once. The chain uses TRBV7-8 and TRBJ2-2; D is undetermined. Looked up from germline, CDR1 is SGHVS and CDR2 is FQNEAQ. V lost 3 bases and J lost 5, with 16 bases in between. The CDR3 length is 16 residues. The CDR3 reads CASSFPPDGQTGELFF. DNA of the CDR3: TGTGCCAGCAGCTTCCCCCCCGATGGTCAGACCGGGGAGCTGTTTTTT.

In DNA form, the CDR3 reads TGTGCCAGCAGCGTAGGAAGAACGGGAGGCTACACCTTC. Protein product: CASSVGRTGGYTF. The chain uses TRBV9 and TRBJ1-2; D gene unclear. The CDR3 consists of 13 residues. The V end was cut by 0 bases, the J end by 8 bases, with 11 bases between. Germline V gene data show CDR1 as SGDLS and CDR2 as YYNGEE.

As concerns this clone: Additional DNA sequences in this sample encode the identical CDR3. The gene calls are TRBV6-6 and TRBJ2-7; D remains unclear. Germline CDR1 reads MNHNY; CDR2 reads SVGAGI (reference sequence). The ends were cut back, 6 bases at V and 0 bases at J, with 6 bases in the middle. This CDR3 has 12 amino acids. CDR3 sequence reads: CASSSSSYEQYF. DNA of the CDR3: TGTGCCAGCAGCTCCAGCTCCTACGAGCAGTACTTC.

The chain has TRBV7-9 and TRBJ2-2, with a tentative D call TRBD1 (5 bases). The V end was cut by 2 bases, the J end by 5 bases, with 12 bases between. The CDR3 spans 15 residues. Germline CDR1 and CDR2: SEHNR and FQNEAQ (reference sequence). The DNA of the CDR3 is TGTGCCAGCAGCTTACAGGGTCGGCGGACCGGGGAGCTGTTTTTT. Encoded protein: CASSLQGRRTGELFF.

The rearrangement links TRBV5-1 to TRBJ1-4, with D possibly being TRBD1 (5 bases). The CDR3 consists of 14 residues. The germline V gene encodes CDR1 SGHRS and CDR2 YFSETQ. V lost 3 bases to trimming and J lost 5 bases, with 11 bases between them. CDR3 region: CASSYGTGNEKLFF. CDR3 DNA sequence: TGCGCCAGCAGCTACGGGACGGGAAATGAAAAACTGTTTTTT.

The rearrangement links TRBV30 to TRBJ2-3; a possible D gene is TRBD2 (6 bases). The germline gives CDR1 GTSNPN, CDR2 SVGIG (reference sequence). CDR3 length: 16 residues. Trimming stripped 4 bases from V and 4 bases from J, with 21 bases between. CDR3 nucleotides: TGTGCCTGGAACCCTGAACTAGCCGAGGATGCAGATACGCAGTATTTT. It specifies CAWNPELAEDADTQYF.

The V and J genes are TRBV30 and TRBJ1-6, with D possibly being TRBD1 (5 bases). The germline V and J ends were trimmed by 0 bases and 0 bases, with 12 bases remaining between them. This CDR3 comprises 17 residues. The germline V gene encodes CDR1 GTSNPN and CDR2 SVGIG (reference sequence). The CDR3 loop reads CAWSVDTLSSYNSPLHF. The CDR3 DNA reads TGTGCCTGGAGTGTGGACACTCTGAGCTCCTATAATTCACCCCTCCACTTT.